The sequence of this TCR beta chain was determined in a study of cytomegalovirus exposure and HLA in healthy donors. Study-level results: TCR beta V- and J-gene trimming, according to a later analysis, was linked to a missense DCLRE1C variant. An assumption of roughly uniform sequencing depth across donors underlay the presence/absence analyses.

Details on this clone: Its matching antigen is unknown.

V was trimmed by 1 base and J by 2 bases, leaving 12 bases between them. The germline V gene encodes CDR1 SEHNR and CDR2 FQNEAQ (reference sequence). The CDR3 length is 15 residues. With 60 Vbeta and 13 Jbeta primers, the PCR was carried out. Assay: immunoSEQ multiplex PCR; the TCRdb copy retains only in-frame clones and omits some. The sample has some 200,000 clones, 83% seen once. The specimen sequenced was PBMCs. This chain connects TRBV7-9 to TRBJ2-7; perhaps TRBD1 as D (5 bases). The receptor comes from a man aged 45-65 years in good health and CMV-seronegative. In DNA, the CDR3 is TGTGCCAGCAGCTTAGTGGCAGGGCGGACCTACGAGCAGTACTTC. Translation: CASSLVAGRTYEQYF. Supplemented by reference TRBV7-9 and TRBJ2-7, the full variable domain reads DTGVSQNPRHKITKRGQNVTFRCDPISEHNRLYWYRQTLGQGPEFLTYFQNEAQLEKSRLLSDRFSAERPKGSFSTLEIQRTEQGDSAMYLCASSLVAGRTYEQYFGPGTRLTVT.